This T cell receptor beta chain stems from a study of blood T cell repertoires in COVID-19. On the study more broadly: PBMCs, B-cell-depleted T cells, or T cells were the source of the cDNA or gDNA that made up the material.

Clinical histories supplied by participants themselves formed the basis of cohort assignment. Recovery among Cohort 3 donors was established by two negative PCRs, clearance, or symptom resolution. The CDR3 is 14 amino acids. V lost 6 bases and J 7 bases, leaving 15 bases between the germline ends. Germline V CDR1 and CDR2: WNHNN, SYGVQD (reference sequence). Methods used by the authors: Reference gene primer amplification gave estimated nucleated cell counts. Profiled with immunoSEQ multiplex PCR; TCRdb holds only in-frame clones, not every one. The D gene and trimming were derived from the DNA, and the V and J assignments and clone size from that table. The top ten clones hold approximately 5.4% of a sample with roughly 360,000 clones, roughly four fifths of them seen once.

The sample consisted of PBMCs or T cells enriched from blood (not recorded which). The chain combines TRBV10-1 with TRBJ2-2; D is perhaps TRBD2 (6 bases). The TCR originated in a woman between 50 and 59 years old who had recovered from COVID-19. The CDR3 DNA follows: TGCGCCAGCAGCCCGCGGGGCCGAATCGGGGAGCTGTTTTTT. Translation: CASSPRGRIGELFF.